This T cell receptor beta chain was identified during a study of blood T cell repertoires in COVID-19. About the research overall: Nucleic acid was either cDNA or gDNA, and it came from T cells, B-cell-depleted T cells, or PBMCs.

Each recovered donor of Cohort 3 presented with two negative PCRs, clearance, or symptom resolution. Method: immunoSEQ multiplex PCR; TCRdb's copy keeps in-frame clones and lacks some. The repertoire consists of some 300,000 clones, with roughly 88% occurring once and the leading ten covering 0.8% to 1%. CDR1 is SGHAT, CDR2 FQNNGV, per germline. The V gene lost 2 bases and the J gene lost 1 base, with 8 bases spanning the gap. The CDR3 consists of 14 residues. The chain joins TRBV11-2 to TRBJ2-5; D remains ambiguous. The sample was PBMCs or T cells enriched from blood (not recorded which). The sequence was collected from a woman aged 30 to 39 who had recovered from COVID-19. CDR3 in DNA: TGTGCCAGCAGCTTATCAGTGCTCCAAGAGACCCAGTACTTC. This encodes CASSLSVLQETQYF.